This is a list of T cell receptor beta chains from one sample in a study of cytomegalovirus exposure and HLA in healthy donors. Assay used: immunoSEQ multiplex PCR; TCRdb lists only in-frame clones, some missing. The repertoire holds roughly 150,000 clones, with about three quarters as singletons. Sequenced: PBMCs. The receptors stem from a woman aged 25 to 39 in good health and CMV-seronegative. Each CDR3 is given with its conserved first and last residue. D genes are given only for firm matches. Size is stated for part of the rows, as once, few or many counts, or as a class when the clone is expanded.

13	-	-	TRBV7-8	TRBJ1-2	CASSLLGVGGYTF	TGTGCCAGCAGCTTACTAGGGGTTGGAGGCTACACCTTC
16	-	-	TRBV5-1	TRBJ1-4	CASSLGQSATNEKLFF	TGCGCCAGCAGCTTAGGACAGTCTGCAACTAATGAAAAACTGTTTTTT
14	-	-	TRBV29-1	TRBJ2-7	CSVPKGGTKGEQYF	TGCAGCGTACCTAAGGGGGGGACGAAAGGGGAGCAGTACTTC
15	-	-	TRBV27	TRBJ2-3	CASSGGRLSTDTQYF	TGTGCCAGCAGTGGGGGCCGTCTGAGCACAGATACGCAGTATTTT
13	TRBD1	-	TRBV28	TRBJ1-2	CASSLLGTGTYTF	TGTGCCAGCAGTTTATTAGGGACAGGGACCTACACCTTC
15	-	-	TRBV9	TRBJ1-3	CASSVAPGSGNTIYF	TGTGCCAGCAGCGTAGCTCCGGGCTCTGGAAACACCATATATTTT
15	TRBD2	-	TRBV6-6	TRBJ2-2	CASSDASGRVGELFF	TGTGCCAGCAGTGATGCTAGCGGGAGGGTTGGGGAGCTGTTTTTT
17	TRBD2	-	TRBV14	TRBJ2-1	CASSKRTSGISYNEQFF	TGTGCCAGCAGCAAAAGGACTAGCGGGATCTCCTACAATGAGCAGTTCTTC
14	TRBD1	-	TRBV2	TRBJ1-3	CASGQGNSGNTIYF	TGTGCCAGCGGACAGGGCAATTCTGGAAACACCATATATTTT
15	-	-	TRBV5-1	TRBJ1-5	CASSLYGDSNQPQHF	TGCGCCAGCAGCTTGTACGGGGATAGCAATCAGCCCCAGCATTTT
15	TRBD1	once	TRBV6-6	TRBJ1-2	CASRREGQGTGGYTF	TGTGCCAGCAGAAGAGAGGGACAGGGGACGGGGGGCTACACCTTC
16	TRBD1	-	TRBV18	TRBJ1-2	CASSPLGQGRIGGYTF	TGTGCCAGCTCACCACTGGGACAGGGTCGGATAGGTGGCTACACCTTC
12	-	-	TRBV6-1	TRBJ1-2	CASSQGNYGYTF	TGTGCCAGCAGTCAGGGAAACTATGGCTACACCTTC
15	TRBD1	-	TRBV27	TRBJ1-2	CASRLTGGFGYGYTF	TGTGCCAGCAGGCTGACAGGGGGATTCGGCTATGGCTACACCTTC
14	TRBD1	few	TRBV28	TRBJ2-7	CASSPWDRVHEQYF	TGTGCCAGCAGTCCTTGGGACAGGGTCCACGAGCAGTACTTC
14	TRBD1	-	TRBV5-1	TRBJ1-4	CASSSRGTDEKLFF	TGCGCCAGCAGCTCTAGGGGGACAGATGAAAAACTGTTTTTT
15	TRBD1	-	TRBV30	TRBJ1-1	CAWSDPGQRITEAFF	TGTGCCTGGAGCGACCCGGGACAGAGAATCACTGAAGCTTTCTTT
15	TRBD2	-	TRBV5-4	TRBJ2-5	CASSWTSGVSGTQYF	TGTGCCAGCAGCTGGACTAGCGGGGTATCAGGGACCCAGTACTTC
15	TRBD2	-	TRBV4-2	TRBJ2-7	CASSPSGLARDEQYF	TGTGCCAGCAGCCCGTCCGGACTAGCGCGGGACGAGCAGTACTTC
13	-	-	TRBV6-1	TRBJ2-2	CASSEPITGELFF	TGTGCCAGCAGTGAACCCATCACCGGGGAGCTGTTTTTT
15	TRBD2	few	TRBV4-1	TRBJ2-1	CASSHPSGGAGEQFF	TGCGCCAGCAGCCATCCTAGCGGGGGGGCCGGGGAGCAGTTCTTC
15	-	-	TRBV9	TRBJ2-5	CASSDPWAGRETQYF	TGTGCCAGCAGTGACCCTTGGGCAGGGCGAGAGACCCAGTACTTC
16	-	-	TRBV6-4	TRBJ2-6	CASSDGGAGGANVLTF	TGTGCCAGCAGTGATGGAGGGGCCGGTGGGGCCAACGTCCTGACTTTC
17	-	few	TRBV28	TRBJ2-1	CASSLKLAEGIYNEQFF	TGTGCCAGCAGTTTAAAATTAGCTGAGGGTATATACAATGAGCAGTTCTTC
15	TRBD2	-	TRBV5-1	TRBJ2-1	CASSLGTSAYNEQFF	TGCGCCAGCAGTCTCGGGACTAGTGCGTACAATGAGCAGTTCTTC